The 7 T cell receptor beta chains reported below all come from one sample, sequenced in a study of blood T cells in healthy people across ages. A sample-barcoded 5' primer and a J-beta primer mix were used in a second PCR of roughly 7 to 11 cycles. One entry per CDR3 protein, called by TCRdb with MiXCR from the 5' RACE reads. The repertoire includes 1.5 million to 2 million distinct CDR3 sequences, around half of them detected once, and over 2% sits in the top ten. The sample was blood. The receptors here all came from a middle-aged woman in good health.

The CDR3 region is CASSQDWSSGAETQYF. The CDR3 bases are TGTGCCAGCAGCCAAGATTGGTCTAGCGGGGCCGAGACCCAGTACTTC. The V call is TRBV4-2, the J call TRBJ2-5; 9 nucleotides agree with TRBD2. Germline V CDR1 and CDR2: LGHNA, YNFKEQ. This CDR3 is 16 amino acids long. The V segment lost 0 bases and the J segment 5 bases; nucleotides outside the gene matches: 7.

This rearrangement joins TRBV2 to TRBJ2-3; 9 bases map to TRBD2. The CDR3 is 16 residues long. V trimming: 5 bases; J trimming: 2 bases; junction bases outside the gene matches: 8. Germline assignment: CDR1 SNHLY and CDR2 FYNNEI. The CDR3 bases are TGTGCCAGCAGTCCCCGAGCGGGGGGATTCACAGATACGCAGTATTTT. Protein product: CASSPRAGGFTDTQYF.

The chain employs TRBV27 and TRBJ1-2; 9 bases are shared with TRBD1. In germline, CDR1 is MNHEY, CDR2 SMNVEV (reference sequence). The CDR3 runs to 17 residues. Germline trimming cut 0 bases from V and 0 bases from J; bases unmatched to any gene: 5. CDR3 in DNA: TGTGCCAGCAGTTTATCGACGGGACAGGGAGCTAACTATGGCTACACCTTC. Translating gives CASSLSTGQGANYGYTF.

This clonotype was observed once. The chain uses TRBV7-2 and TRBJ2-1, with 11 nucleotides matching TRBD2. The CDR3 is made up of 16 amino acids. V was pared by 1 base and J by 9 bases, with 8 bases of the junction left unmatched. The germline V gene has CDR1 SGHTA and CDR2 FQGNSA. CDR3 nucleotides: TGTGCCAGCAGCTTAGGGAAACTAGCGGGGGCCAGTGAGCAGTTCTTC. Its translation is CASSLGKLAGASEQFF.

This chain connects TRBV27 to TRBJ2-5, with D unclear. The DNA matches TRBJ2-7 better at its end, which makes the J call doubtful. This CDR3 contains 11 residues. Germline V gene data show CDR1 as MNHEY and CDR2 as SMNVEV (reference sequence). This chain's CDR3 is CASRSRYEQYF. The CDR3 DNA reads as TGTGCCAGCAGGTCCCGATACGAGCAGTACTTC.

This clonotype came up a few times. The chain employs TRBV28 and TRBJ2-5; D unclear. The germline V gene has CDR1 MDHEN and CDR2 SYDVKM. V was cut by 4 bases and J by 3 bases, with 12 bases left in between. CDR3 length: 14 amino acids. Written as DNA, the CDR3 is TGTGCCAGCAGTTCCCTAAACCAAGAAGAGACCCAGTACTTC. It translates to CASSSLNQEETQYF.

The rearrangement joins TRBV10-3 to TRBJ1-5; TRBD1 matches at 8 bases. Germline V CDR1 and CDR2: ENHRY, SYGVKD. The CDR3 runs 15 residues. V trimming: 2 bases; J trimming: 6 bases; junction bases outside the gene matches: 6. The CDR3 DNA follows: TGTGCCATCAGTGAGCGGCAGGGGGCATCTCAGCCCCAGCATTTT. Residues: CAISERQGASQPQHF.